This T cell receptor (beta chain) was identified in a study of T cells in Graves' hyperthyroidism and ophthalmopathy. For the study at large: Peripheral blood samples were taken at initial diagnosis, prior to any treatment.

TCR beta CDR3 regions were amplified from RNA transcripts. First-round RT-PCR targeting the TCR CDR3 was performed with the HTBI primer set. In TCRdb, the multiplex PCR reads were re-called with MiXCR into one record per CDR3 protein. The table shows about 180,000 distinct CDR3 sequences, with 15% to 20% occurring only once. This clonotype was counted ten times or more. The V gene's germline CDR1 is LNHDA and CDR2 SQIVND (reference sequence). CDR3 length equals 14 residues. V lost 1 base and J 1 base, leaving 7 bases between the germline ends. Patients were excluded for uncontrolled infection, other autoimmune disease, pregnancy or lactation. Clinical symptoms, serum thyroxine and TRAb, thyroid ultrasound and orbital computed tomography together formed the diagnostic basis.

The chain combines TRBV19 with TRBJ1-1, with D unclear. Sample: blood. This TCR was sampled from a woman between 50 and 59 years old with Graves' hyperthyroidism. The CDR3 region is CASSIVGGNTEAFF. The CDR3, as DNA: TGTGCCAGTAGTATAGTAGGCGGGAACACTGAAGCTTTCTTT. Complete variable domain (other parts from reference TRBV19 and TRBJ1-1): DGGITQSPKYLFRKEGQNVTLSCEQNLNHDAMYWYRQDPGQGLRLIYYSQIVNDFQKGDIAEGYSVSREKKESFPLTVTSAQKNPTAFYLCASSIVGGNTEAFFGQGTRLTVV.